This T cell receptor (beta chain) stems from a study of blood T cell repertoires in COVID-19. The authors' processing: Nucleated cell number was recorded as an estimate derived from reference gene primer amplification. TCRdb keeps only in-frame clones here, not all; method: immunoSEQ multiplex PCR. That table supplies the V and J calls and clone size; D and trimming were determined from the DNA. The top ten hold more than 1.5% of the sample, which has approximately 96,000 clones, roughly 90% seen once. The J segment lost 2 bases and the V segment lost 5 bases, leaving 11 bases of the junction unmatched. Germline CDR1 is SGHTA and CDR2 is FQGNSA. The CDR3 contains 17 residues.

The chain has TRBV7-2 and TRBJ1-1, with 10 bases that match TRBD1. Sequenced sample: peripheral blood. The sequence came from a man aged 55 to 70 with acute or convalescent COVID-19. The CDR3 DNA follows: TGTGCCAGCAGCGACCTGAACCGACAGGGGGCAAACACTGAAGCTTTCTTT. Translated: CASSDLNRQGANTEAFF.